These 2 T cell receptor beta chains share one sample of origin, sequenced in a study of cytomegalovirus exposure and HLA in healthy donors (dated by TCRdb to 2016 to 2017). Receptor amplification or capture employed the immunoSEQ multiplex PCR assay. For the multiplex PCR, a mixture combining 60 forward primers for TCR Vbeta segments and 13 reverse primers for TCR Jbeta segments was used. TCRdb carries this immuneACCESS record with in-frame sequences only. Its versions omit some clonotypes, under half of them owing to an unresolved V gene in the studies checked, with the rest unexplained. A total of about 120,000 clones appear in this sample, about 69% of them only once. The biggest ten clones account for 1.6% of the sample. The sequenced material came from PBMCs. Receptor source: a woman aged 18-29 years in good health and CMV-seronegative.

The chain has TRBV4-2 and TRBJ1-5, with TRBD1 matching 7 bases. Germline V gene lookup returns CDR1 LGHNA and CDR2 YNFKEQ. With 5 bases clipped from V and 5 bases from J, the junction kept 12 bases outside the gene matches. CDR3 length equals 16 residues. CDR3 sequence: CASSSRGPLGHQPQHF. The CDR3 bases are TGTGCCAGCAGCTCAAGGGGGCCCCTGGGCCATCAGCCCCAGCATTTT.

There are a few counts of this clone. The genes are TRBV27 and TRBJ1-1; a weak D match, TRBD1 (5 bases). CDR1 and CDR2 (germline): MNHEY, SMNVEV (reference sequence). CDR3 length equals 15 residues. The germline V and J ends were trimmed by 5 bases and 10 bases, with 23 bases remaining between them. The CDR3 DNA reads TGTGCCAGCAGTCCCCAGGCAGGGATTTTTGGGGTAGCTTTCTTT. Translating it yields CASSPQAGIFGVAFF.